This passage covers 9 T cell receptor beta chains from one sample sequenced in a study of blood T cell repertoires in COVID-19. Sequencing was performed with immunoSEQ multiplex PCR; in TCRdb, only in-frame clones are kept and a portion is missing. This table has 60,000 to 95,000 clones, approximately 79% appearing once. Material: peripheral blood. The receptors here all came from a human donor with acute or convalescent COVID-19. The donor label of this sample is uncertain.

The genes are TRBV7-2 and TRBJ1-3; D ambiguous. The CDR3 covers 14 residues. The V and J ends lost 1 base and 4 bases respectively, with 8 bases between them. Germline CDR1 is SGHTA and CDR2 is FQGNSA. The CDR3 DNA reads as TGTGCCAGCAGCTTAGGACTGAGCGGAAACACCATATATTTT. It translates to CASSLGLSGNTIYF.

The chain combines TRBV2 with TRBJ1-2; 7 bases map to TRBD1. Germline V gene lookup returns CDR1 SNHLY and CDR2 FYNNEI. The J segment lost 2 bases and the V segment lost 3 bases, leaving 12 bases of the junction unmatched. This CDR3 has 17 amino acids. CDR3 coding DNA: TGTGCCAGCAGTGACCCTGGCCGGGCAGGGGGGAACTATGGCTACACCTTC. Residues: CASSDPGRAGGNYGYTF.

The rearrangement joins TRBV24-1 to TRBJ2-3; TRBD2 aligns across 7 bases. In germline, CDR1 is KGHDR, CDR2 SFDVKD. The CDR3 runs 20 residues. With V trimmed by 3 bases and J by 2 bases, 19 bases remained unmatched. CDR3 sequence (DNA): TGTGCCACCAGTGATGGGGCTAGCGGCCACTTTTTCCTCCTCACAGATACGCAGTATTTT. Translating it yields CATSDGASGHFFLLTDTQYF.

This clone has just a few counts. The chain uses TRBV2 and TRBJ2-1, with 12 bases identical to TRBD2. CDR1 and CDR2 from the germline V gene are SNHLY and FYNNEI. Unmatched junction bases numbered 9, after V lost 4 bases and J lost 8 bases. The CDR3 loop spans 16 amino acids. The CDR3, as DNA: TGTGCCAGCAGTGTCCAGCGACTAGCGGGGGCGGATGAGCAGTTCTTC. Translated, it gives CASSVQRLAGADEQFF. The full variable domain, with the rest looked up from reference TRBV2 and TRBJ2-1, is EPEVTQTPSHQVTQMGQEVILRCVPISNHLYFYWYRQILGQKVEFLVSFYNNEISEKSEIFDDQFSVERPDGSNFTLKIRSTKLEDSAMYFCASSVQRLAGADEQFFGPGTRLTVL.

The chain has TRBV9 and TRBJ2-7, with 15 bases lining up with TRBD2. CDR3 size: 16 residues. The V segment lost 2 bases and the J segment 6 bases; nucleotides outside the gene matches: 6. Germline-derived CDR1 and CDR2 are SGDLS and YYNGEE. For the CDR3, the DNA is TGTGCCAGCAGCGTGACACCGGGACTAGCGGGAGGCGAGCAGTACTTC. It yields the protein CASSVTPGLAGGEQYF.

The V gene is TRBV7-9, the J gene TRBJ1-5; D perhaps matches TRBD1 (6 bases). Trimming left V 0 bases short and J 4 bases short, with 13 bases between. The CDR3 sequence is 16 residues long. Germline-derived CDR1 and CDR2 are SEHNR and FQNEAQ (reference sequence). CDR3 DNA: TGTGCCAGCAGCTTAGCCGACACTACAGGGAATCAGCCCCAGCATTTT. Translated: CASSLADTTGNQPQHF.

The chain links TRBV18 to TRBJ2-1; D may be TRBD1 (6 bases). Germline V gives CDR1 KGHSH, CDR2 LQKENI. The CDR3 sequence is 14 residues long. V was cut by 0 bases and J by 9 bases, with 12 bases left in between. DNA of the CDR3: TGTGCCAGCTCACCACCCAAGGGGGAATTTGAGCAGTTCTTC. The encoded protein is CASSPPKGEFEQFF. The full variable domain, completed using reference TRBV18 and TRBJ2-1, is NAGVMQNPRHLVRRRGQEARLRCSPMKGHSHVYWYRQLPEEGLKFMVYLQKENIIDESGMPKERFSAEFPKEGPSILRIQQVVRGDSAAYFCASSPPKGEFEQFFGPGTRLTVL.

V and J are TRBV6-1 and TRBJ2-3; 9 positions agree with TRBD2. Germline V gene lookup returns CDR1 MNHNS and CDR2 SASEGT. The CDR3 is 17 residues long. The trim removed 1 base at V and 4 bases at J, leaving 9 bases unmatched. CDR3: CASSEGSAGGPSDTQYF. Here the CDR3 DNA reads TGTGCCAGCAGTGAAGGATCGGCGGGAGGGCCCTCAGATACGCAGTATTTT.

This clone was observed once. This chain links TRBV7-2 with TRBJ2-3, with 7 bases that match TRBD2. The CDR3 contains 16 residues. V lost 3 bases, J lost 4 bases, and 10 bases stayed unmatched. Germline CDR1 reads SGHTA; CDR2 reads FQGNSA. This chain's CDR3 is CASSFSGGSSADTQYF. Written as DNA, the CDR3 is TGTGCCAGCAGCTTCTCTGGCGGGAGTTCCGCAGATACGCAGTATTTT.